The source of this TCR beta chain is a study of vaccination and CD4 T cells after COVID-19. Germline CDR1 and CDR2: SGHNT and YYREEE (reference sequence). Trimming stripped 0 bases from V and 3 bases from J, with 9 bases between. The CDR3 spans 14 residues. Treatment reported: 10-day PBMC culture with coronavirus spike peptide pools or control peptides (ViraFEST assay). Once obtained from cultured CD4+ T cells, the DNA was sequenced using the Oncomine TCR Beta short-read assay. Each CDR3 protein is one row after TCRdb ran MiXCR on the PCR reads. The sample has around 16,000 distinct CDR3 sequences, 45% to 60% seen once; the top ten hold about a fifth. Regarding this clonotype: Its specificity is not known.

V is TRBV5-4 and J is TRBJ2-5; D is possibly TRBD1 or TRBD2 (5 bases each). The source of this sequence is a human donor who had recovered from COVID-19. This material consisted of CD4+ T cells from blood, cultured in vitro, taken before SARS-CoV-2 vaccination. The CDR3 coding sequence is TGTGCCAGCAGCTTGGGAGGGGTCAAAGAGACCCAGTACTTC. Its protein product is CASSLGGVKETQYF. Combining the CDR3 with reference TRBV5-4 and TRBJ2-5 gives the whole variable domain ETGVTQSPTHLIKTRGQQVTLRCSSQSGHNTVSWYQQALGQGPQFIFQYYREEENGRGNFPPRFSGLQFPNYSSELNVNALELDDSALYLCASSLGGVKETQYFGPGTRLLVL.